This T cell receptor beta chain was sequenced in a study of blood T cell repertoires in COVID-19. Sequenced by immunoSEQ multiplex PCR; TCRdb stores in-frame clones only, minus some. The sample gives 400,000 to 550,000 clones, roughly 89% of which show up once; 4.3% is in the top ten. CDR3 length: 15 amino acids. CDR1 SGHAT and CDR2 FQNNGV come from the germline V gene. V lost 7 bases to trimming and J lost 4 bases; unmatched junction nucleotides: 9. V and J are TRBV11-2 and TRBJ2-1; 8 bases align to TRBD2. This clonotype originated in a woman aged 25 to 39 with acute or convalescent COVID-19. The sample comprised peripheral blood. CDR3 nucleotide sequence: TGTGCCAGCACTCCCGGGGGGGGGCCATACAATGAGCAGTTCTTC. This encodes CASTPGGGPYNEQFF.